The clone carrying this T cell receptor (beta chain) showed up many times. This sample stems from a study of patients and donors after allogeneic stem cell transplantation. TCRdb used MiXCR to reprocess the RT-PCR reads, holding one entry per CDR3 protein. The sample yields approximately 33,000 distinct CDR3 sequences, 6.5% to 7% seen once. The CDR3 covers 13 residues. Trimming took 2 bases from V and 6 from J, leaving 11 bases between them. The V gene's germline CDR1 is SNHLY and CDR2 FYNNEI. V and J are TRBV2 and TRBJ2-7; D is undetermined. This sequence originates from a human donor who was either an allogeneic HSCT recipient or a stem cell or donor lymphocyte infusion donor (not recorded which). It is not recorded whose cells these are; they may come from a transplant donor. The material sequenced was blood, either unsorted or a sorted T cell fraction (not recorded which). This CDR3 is CASSEIQGSEQYF. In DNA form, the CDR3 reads TGTGCCAGCAGTGAAATCCAAGGTAGCGAGCAGTACTTC.